One and the same sample provided the 29 T cell receptor beta chains below, sequenced in a study of OX40 agonist ivuxolimab in advanced cancers. Sequenced by immunoSEQ multiplex PCR; TCRdb stores in-frame clones only, minus some. The sample has under 100,000 clones, nearly 90% seen once. The sample was CD4+ or CD8+ T cells sorted from blood, taken in a trial of the OX40 agonist ivuxolimab. Receptors were obtained from an adult with an advanced solid tumor such as melanoma, head and neck, liver or kidney cancer.

V is TRBV4-1 and J is TRBJ2-7, with D perhaps TRBD2 (5 bases). Deletions cut 1 base from V and 3 bases from J, with 16 bases between. This CDR3 is 16 amino acids long. CDR1 is MGHRA and CDR2 is YSYEKL in the germline V gene. CDR3 in amino acids: CASSQGNGFRGYEQYF. DNA of the CDR3: TGCGCCAGCAGCCAAGGGAATGGCTTCCGGGGCTACGAGCAGTACTTC.

The V call is TRBV5-4, the J call TRBJ1-1, with a possible D match to TRBD1 (5 bases). Germline V gene sequence: CDR1 SGHNT, CDR2 YYREEE (reference sequence). This CDR3 spans 14 amino acids. Trimming took off 2 bases at V and 5 bases at J, with 13 bases between the two ends. CDR3: CASSFYQGTTEAFF. DNA for the CDR3: TGTGCCAGCAGCTTTTACCAGGGTACGACTGAAGCTTTCTTT.

J is TRBJ2-3 and V is TRBV2; tentatively, D is TRBD2 (5 bases). Trimming shortened V by 7 bases and J by 0 bases, and 11 bases separated the two germline ends. Germline loops: CDR1 SNHLY, CDR2 FYNNEI. CDR3 length: 14 amino acids. This chain's CDR3 is CASKEGGSTDTQYF. The CDR3 DNA sequence: TGTGCCAGCAAAGAGGGTGGGAGCACAGATACGCAGTATTTT. Filled out from reference TRBV2 and TRBJ2-3, the complete variable domain reads EPEVTQTPSHQVTQMGQEVILRCVPISNHLYFYWYRQILGQKVEFLVSFYNNEISEKSEIFDDQFSVERPDGSNFTLKIRSTKLEDSAMYFCASKEGGSTDTQYFGPGTRLTVL.

CDR3 DNA: TGTGCCAGCAGCCGCGGGGGGAGTACCTACGAGCAGTACTTC. This encodes CASSRGGSTYEQYF. V usage is TRBV7-2 and J usage is TRBJ2-7; 8 bases align to TRBD2. The V gene's germline CDR1 is SGHTA and CDR2 FQGNSA. The CDR3 spans 14 residues. J was trimmed by 2 bases and V by 5 bases; bases with no gene match: 5.

The chain uses TRBV7-2 and TRBJ1-1; TRBD1 matches at 7 bases. V dropped 3 bases and J dropped 0; count of bases not matched to a gene: 7. CDR1 and CDR2 (germline): SGHTA, FQGNSA. The CDR3 extends over 16 amino acids. CDR3 in DNA: TGTGCCAGCAGCTTGAGGGGGCGAACCATGAACACTGAAGCTTTCTTT. Translation gives CASSLRGRTMNTEAFF.

This clone came up once. Here the CDR3 DNA reads TGTGCCAGCATGGGGGGGCTTCTGTACGAGCAGTACTTC. It specifies CASMGGLLYEQYF. The chain recombines TRBV6-6 with TRBJ2-7; D is possibly TRBD2 (7 bases). CDR1 and CDR2 from the germline V gene are MNHNY and SVGAGI (reference sequence). With 7 bases removed from V and 4 bases from J, the gap between germline ends came to 14 bases. CDR3 length equals 13 residues.

The gene calls are TRBV5-1 and TRBJ2-1, with D perhaps given as TRBD1 or TRBD2 (5 bases each). The germline CDR1 and CDR2 sequences are SGHRS and YFSETQ. This CDR3 comprises 14 residues. V was clipped by 4 bases and J by 5 bases, with 13 bases between them. The CDR3, as DNA: TGCGCCAGCAGCCCCGGGACGGCTAACAATGAGCAGTTCTTC. Its translation is CASSPGTANNEQFF.

This rearrangement joins TRBV19 to TRBJ2-1; 7 positions match TRBD2. CDR3 length equals 16 residues. CDR1 and CDR2 (germline): LNHDA, SQIVND (reference sequence). Trimming took 3 bases from V and 2 from J; bases not matched to a gene: 7. The CDR3 region is CASSIGEGGTYNEQFF. CDR3 nucleotide sequence: TGTGCCAGTAGTATTGGGGAGGGAGGAACCTACAATGAGCAGTTCTTC.

This chain connects TRBV5-1 to TRBJ1-6; D remains unclear. This CDR3 region has 14 residues. Germline lookup yields CDR1 SGHRS and CDR2 YFSETQ. Trimming left V 1 base short and J 6 bases short, with 8 bases between. As DNA, the CDR3 is TGCGCCAGCAGCTTGACGGTTACTAATTCACCCCTCCACTTT. Its protein is CASSLTVTNSPLHF. Variable domain in full (rest from reference TRBV5-1 and TRBJ1-6): KAGVTQTPRYLIKTRGQQVTLSCSPISGHRSVSWYQQTPGQGLQFLFEYFSETQRNKGNFPGRFSGRQFSNSRSEMNVSTLELGDSALYLCASSLTVTNSPLHFGNGTRLTVT.

This clone was counted once. At one end the junction does not follow the germline gene, possibly because of a read error. The chain employs TRBV7-2 and TRBJ2-1; no clear D. This CDR3 has 13 residues. Per the germline V gene, CDR1 is SGHTA and CDR2 is FQGNSA. CDR3 DNA sequence: TGTGCCAGCACCTTAGGGCCCAACAATGAGCAGTTCTTC. Protein sequence: CASTLGPNNEQFF.

The rearrangement links TRBV14 to TRBJ2-3; D might be TRBD2 (6 bases). Germline assignment: CDR1 SGHDN and CDR2 FVKESK. The CDR3 is 15 residues long. Trimming shortened V by 3 bases and J by 3 bases, and 13 bases separated the two germline ends. The CDR3 spells CASSQSGTFTDTQYF. For the CDR3, the DNA is TGTGCCAGCAGCCAGTCCGGGACTTTTACAGATACGCAGTATTTT. Full variable domain (missing parts from reference TRBV14 and TRBJ2-3): EAGVTQFPSHSVIEKGQTVTLRCDPISGHDNLYWYRRVMGKEIKFLLHFVKESKQDESGMPNNRFLAERTGGTYSTLKVQPAELEDSGVYFCASSQSGTFTDTQYFGPGTRLTVL.

The chain couples TRBV6-6 to TRBJ1-2; D is ambiguous. CDR3 length: 12 residues. Trimming took off 4 bases at V and 7 bases at J, with 10 bases between the two ends. Germline V gene sequence: CDR1 MNHNY, CDR2 SVGAGI (reference sequence). Written as DNA, the CDR3 is TGTGCCAGCAGTTTTGATCGGAGTGGCTACACCTTC. It specifies CASSFDRSGYTF.

The V call is TRBV30, the J call TRBJ2-7; D is possibly TRBD2 (6 bases). V lost 0 bases and J 2 bases, leaving 14 bases between the germline ends. This CDR3 is 15 amino acids long. Germline V CDR1 and CDR2: GTSNPN, SVGIG (reference sequence). This CDR3 reads CAWSVPGGSTYEQYF. The CDR3 bases are TGTGCCTGGAGTGTACCTGGGGGGAGTACCTACGAGCAGTACTTC.

The rearrangement links TRBV18 to TRBJ1-1; D possibly corresponds to TRBD1 (6 bases). From germline, CDR1 is KGHSH and CDR2 LQKENI. With 6 bases removed from V and 3 bases from J, the gap between germline ends came to 23 bases. This CDR3 is built from 17 residues. The CDR3 DNA reads as TGTGCCAGCTCCACACAATTGGGGGCAGGGAGATACACTGAAGCTTTCTTT. Translated, it gives CASSTQLGAGRYTEAFF.

This chain connects TRBV7-2 to TRBJ2-5; 12 positions match TRBD2. The CDR3 is made up of 17 amino acids. V shed 4 bases and J 6 bases; nucleotides not matched to a gene: 12. Germline CDR1 is SGHTA and CDR2 is FQGNSA. CDR3 protein: CASSSSPSGGALKTQYF. The CDR3 DNA is TGTGCCAGCAGCTCCTCCCCTAGCGGGGGGGCCTTGAAGACCCAGTACTTC.

The chain is built from TRBV4-2 and TRBJ2-1; the D gene is possibly TRBD2 (6 bases). The germline CDR1 and CDR2 sequences are LGHNA and YNFKEQ. Trimming took 4 bases from V and 4 from J, leaving 17 bases between them. CDR3 length: 16 residues. For the CDR3, the DNA is TGTGCCAGCAGCCGAGTAGCGGAAAGCTCTTACAATGAGCAGTTCTTC. Encoded protein: CASSRVAESSYNEQFF.

The chain joins TRBV30 to TRBJ1-1; possibly TRBD1 for D (5 bases). In germline, CDR1 is GTSNPN, CDR2 SVGIG (reference sequence). CDR3 length: 16 residues. Deletions cut 2 bases from V and 5 bases from J, with 21 bases between. The CDR3 DNA sequence: TGTGCCTGGAGTATAAAAGGGAGGGAGGGGCGGACTGAAGCTTTCTTT. Residues: CAWSIKGREGRTEAFF.

The chain links TRBV27 to TRBJ2-1, with D possibly being TRBD1 (6 bases). The CDR3 totals 15 residues. Looked up from germline, CDR1 is MNHEY and CDR2 is SMNVEV (reference sequence). Trimming shortened V by 5 bases and J by 0 bases, and 11 bases separated the two germline ends. The CDR3 DNA follows: TGTGCCAGCAGTATCACAGGGAGCTCCTACAATGAGCAGTTCTTC. Translated: CASSITGSSYNEQFF.

This clone was seen just once. This sequence joins TRBV5-8 and TRBJ2-3, with 11 bases matching TRBD2. This CDR3 is 15 amino acids long. Germline trimming cut 2 bases from V and 2 bases from J; bases unmatched to any gene: 1. Germline-derived CDR1 and CDR2 are SGHTS and YDEGEE. The CDR3 is CASSFSGRATDTQYF. CDR3 coding DNA: TGTGCCAGCAGCTTTAGCGGGAGGGCCACAGATACGCAGTATTTT.

J is TRBJ2-1 and V is TRBV5-4; D might be TRBD2 (5 bases). Germline CDR1 and CDR2: SGHNT and YYREEE (reference sequence). V was shortened by 2 bases and J by 8 bases, with 14 bases between the two germline ends. This CDR3 is built from 14 residues. As DNA, the CDR3 is TGTGCCAGCAGCTTCGGCGGGCCCCTCGATGAGCAGTTCTTC. This gives the protein CASSFGGPLDEQFF.

With regard to this clone: One end of the junction is discordant with germline, which a read error may explain. The J gene is TRBJ2-5, the V gene TRBV4-1; D is perhaps TRBD2 (7 bases). CDR3 length: 14 amino acids. Germline V CDR1 and CDR2: MGHRA, YSYEKL. The CDR3 bases are TGCGCCAGCAGCCAAGATCAAAACGGGGGGCGCCTAGACTTC. Its translation: CASSQDQNGGRLDF.

The rearrangement links TRBV2 to TRBJ2-5; a possible D gene is TRBD2 (6 bases). Trimming cost V 5 bases and J 4 bases, with 14 bases left between them. The CDR3 covers 14 residues. Germline CDR1 reads SNHLY; CDR2 reads FYNNEI. CDR3 protein: CASSKDRGGETQYF. DNA for the CDR3: TGTGCCAGCAGTAAAGATAGGGGAGGAGAGACCCAGTACTTC.

V is TRBV7-2 and J is TRBJ2-1; no clear D. This CDR3 has 15 residues. V shed 5 bases and J shed 5 bases, with 16 bases lying between them. The germline gives CDR1 SGHTA, CDR2 FQGNSA. Written as DNA, the CDR3 is TGTGCCAGCAGCCCCCAGGTGGGGTGGAACAATGAGCAGTTCTTC. Its protein product is CASSPQVGWNNEQFF.

The chain joins TRBV7-2 to TRBJ2-7; D possibly uses TRBD1 or TRBD2 (5 bases each). CDR1 SGHTA and CDR2 FQGNSA come from the germline V gene. The CDR3 consists of 15 residues. V was shortened by 3 bases and J by 6 bases, with 18 bases between the two germline ends. The CDR3 DNA is TGTGCCAGCAGCTTGGCCGGGACCCAGGGTGTCGAGCAGTACTTC. It specifies CASSLAGTQGVEQYF. The full variable domain, with the rest looked up from reference TRBV7-2 and TRBJ2-7, is GAGVSQSPSNKVTEKGKDVELRCDPISGHTALYWYRQSLGQGLEFLIYFQGNSAPDKSGLPSDRFSAERTGGSVSTLTIQRTQQEDSAVYLCASSLAGTQGVEQYFGPGTRLTVT.

This clone was seen a handful of times. The CDR3 sequence: CASSLGGPDYEQYF. The CDR3, as DNA: TGCGCCAGCAGCTTGGGGGGGCCCGATTACGAGCAGTACTTC. The genes are TRBV5-1 and TRBJ2-7, with D tentatively TRBD1 (6 bases). CDR3 size: 14 residues. Looked up from germline, CDR1 is SGHRS and CDR2 is YFSETQ. V lost 0 bases and J 4 bases, leaving 11 bases between the germline ends.

The gene calls are TRBV4-1 and TRBJ2-1; 8 positions match TRBD2. This CDR3 contains 15 residues. Germline CDR1 and CDR2: MGHRA and YSYEKL. Trimming removed 4 bases from V and 8 bases from J; junction bases left unmatched: 10. CDR3 region: CASSRGRGTRDEQFF. The CDR3, as DNA: TGCGCCAGCAGCCGCGGACGAGGGACTAGGGATGAGCAGTTCTTC.

The chain has TRBV11-3 and TRBJ1-1; D gene unclear. Germline assignment: CDR1 SGHNT and CDR2 YENEEA. The V end lost 0 bases, the J end lost 10 bases, and 12 bases lay between the germline ends. The CDR3 loop spans 13 amino acids. The CDR3 protein is CASSLDRRGRAFF. CDR3 DNA: TGTGCCAGCAGCTTAGATCGGCGAGGTCGAGCTTTCTTT.

A few counts support this clone. Written as DNA, the CDR3 is TGTGCCAGCAGCCCCTGGACGGTGAACACTGAAGCTTTCTTT. This codes for CASSPWTVNTEAFF. This chain joins TRBV9 and TRBJ1-1; no definite D call. V lost 4 bases and J lost 0, with 10 bases in between. Germline-derived CDR1 and CDR2 are SGDLS and YYNGEE. This CDR3 has 14 residues.

This clone has a single count. The CDR3 coding sequence is TGTGCCAGCAGTCGTTCCGGCTCTGGAAACACCATATATTTT. It encodes CASSRSGSGNTIYF. The chain joins TRBV6-5 to TRBJ1-3, with D hard to call. The CDR3 consists of 14 residues. V gave up 5 bases and J gave up 0 bases, with 8 bases separating them. The V gene's germline CDR1 is MNHEY and CDR2 SVGAGI.